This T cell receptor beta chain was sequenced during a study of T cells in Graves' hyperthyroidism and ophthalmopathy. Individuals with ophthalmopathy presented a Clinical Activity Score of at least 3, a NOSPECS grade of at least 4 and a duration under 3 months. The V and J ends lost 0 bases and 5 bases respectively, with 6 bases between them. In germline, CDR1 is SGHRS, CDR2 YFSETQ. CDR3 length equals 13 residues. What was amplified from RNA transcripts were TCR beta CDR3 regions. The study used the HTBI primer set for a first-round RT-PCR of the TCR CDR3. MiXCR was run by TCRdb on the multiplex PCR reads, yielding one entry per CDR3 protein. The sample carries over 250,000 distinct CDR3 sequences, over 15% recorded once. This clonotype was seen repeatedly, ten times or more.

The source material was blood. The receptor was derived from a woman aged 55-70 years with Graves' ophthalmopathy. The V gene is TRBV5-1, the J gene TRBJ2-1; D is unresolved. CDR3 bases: TGCGCCAGCAGCTTGGGACACAACAATGAGCAGTTCTTC. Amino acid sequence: CASSLGHNNEQFF.